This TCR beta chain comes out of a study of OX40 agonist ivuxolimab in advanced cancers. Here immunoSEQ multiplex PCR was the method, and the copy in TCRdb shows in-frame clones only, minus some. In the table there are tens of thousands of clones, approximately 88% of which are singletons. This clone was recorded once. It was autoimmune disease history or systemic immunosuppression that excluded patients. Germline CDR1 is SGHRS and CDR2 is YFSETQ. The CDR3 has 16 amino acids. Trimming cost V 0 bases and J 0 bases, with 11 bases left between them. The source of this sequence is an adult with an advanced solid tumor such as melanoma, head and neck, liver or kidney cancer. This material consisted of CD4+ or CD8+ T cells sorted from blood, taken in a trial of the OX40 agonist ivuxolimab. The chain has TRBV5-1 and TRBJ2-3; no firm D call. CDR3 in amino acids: CASSLVATTSTDTQYF. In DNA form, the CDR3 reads TGCGCCAGCAGCTTGGTGGCAACAACTAGCACAGATACGCAGTATTTT.